A single sample is the source of the 13 T cell receptor beta chains below, sequenced in a study of technical replicates of blood from a few donors. The repertoire was sequenced with immunoSEQ multiplex PCR; TCRdb's copy has only in-frame clones and lacks some. The repertoire holds tens of thousands of clones, with almost 96% as singletons. The specimen was T cells isolated from PBMCs. All receptors derive from a human donor in good health.

Written as DNA, the CDR3 is TGCAGCGTTGTGGCACATGGGCGGGACGGAACCTACGAGCAGTACTTC. Encoded protein: CSVVAHGRDGTYEQYF. The chain joins TRBV29-1 to TRBJ2-7; D possibly corresponds to TRBD2 (6 bases). The length of the CDR3 is 16 residues. Trimming cost V 4 bases and J 2 bases, with 21 bases left between them. Germline V CDR1 and CDR2: SQVTM, ANQGSEA.

The rearrangement uses TRBV15 and TRBJ2-3, with TRBD2 matching 8 bases. V trimming: 4 bases; J trimming: 4 bases; junction bases outside the gene matches: 4. The CDR3 has 14 residues. The germline gives CDR1 LNHNV, CDR2 YYDKDF (reference sequence). Written as DNA, the CDR3 is TGTGCCACCAGCATCGCGGGAGGCCCAGATACGCAGTATTTT. Translating it yields CATSIAGGPDTQYF.

This chain links TRBV6-5 with TRBJ1-1; D is unresolved. This CDR3 has 12 residues. Germline V CDR1 and CDR2: MNHEY, SVGAGI. Trimming removed 5 bases from V and 10 bases from J, with 14 bases in between. CDR3 in DNA: TGTGCCAGCAGTGACGTGGGAGGGCGAGCTTTCTTT. This gives the protein CASSDVGGRAFF.

The V gene is TRBV5-4, the J gene TRBJ2-1; D perhaps matches TRBD2 (5 bases). Germline CDR1 reads SGHNT; CDR2 reads YYREEE (reference sequence). The CDR3 consists of 16 residues. Trimming pared 4 bases from V and 0 bases from J, leaving 14 bases between. The CDR3 sequence is CASSEDLGSSYNEQFF. The CDR3 nucleotides are TGTGCCAGCAGCGAGGACTTGGGGAGCTCCTACAATGAGCAGTTCTTC.

The chain recombines TRBV5-6 with TRBJ2-3, with 9 bases identical to TRBD2. V shed 3 bases and J 6 bases; nucleotides not matched to a gene: 5. CDR3 size: 14 residues. From germline, CDR1 is SGHDT and CDR2 YYEEEE. CDR3 DNA sequence: TGTGCCAGCAGCTGGAGGCGGGAGGGGGATACGCAGTATTTT. Translation gives CASSWRREGDTQYF.

The V call is TRBV28, the J call TRBJ1-5; D gene unclear. Between the trimmed V and J ends, which lost 6 bases and 4 bases, there was a span of 13 bases. Germline V CDR1 and CDR2: MDHEN, SYDVKM. The CDR3 spans 14 residues. The CDR3, as DNA: TGTGCCAGCAGCCTAGGTTCACCTAATCAGCCCCAGCATTTT. Translated: CASSLGSPNQPQHF.

The chain couples TRBV7-8 to TRBJ1-5; D not resolved. Germline V CDR1 and CDR2: SGHVS, FQNEAQ. V lost 5 bases and J lost 6, with 17 bases in between. The CDR3 has 15 residues. The CDR3 bases are TGTGCCAGCAGCCCACGGGGAAATTTAGGTCAGCCCCAGCATTTT. Its protein is CASSPRGNLGQPQHF.

The rearrangement links TRBV28 to TRBJ1-4, with D possibly TRBD1 on 6 matching bases. Looked up from germline, CDR1 is MDHEN and CDR2 is SYDVKM. Trimming cost V 3 bases and J 0 bases, with 14 bases left between them. The CDR3 is 17 amino acids. The CDR3 DNA sequence: TGTGCCAGCAGTTTCCCCGGACAGACCGCAACTAATGAAAAACTGTTTTTT. Translating it yields CASSFPGQTATNEKLFF.

J is TRBJ2-2 and V is TRBV19; 8 nucleotides line up with TRBD1. The CDR3 has 15 amino acids. CDR1 and CDR2 (germline): LNHDA, SQIVND (reference sequence). The V and J ends lost 5 bases and 4 bases, in that order; junction bases with no gene match: 6. CDR3 nucleotide sequence: TGTGCCAGTAGTCCTCGACAGGGGACCACCGGGGAGCTGTTTTTT. The encoded protein is CASSPRQGTTGELFF.

This CDR3 is CSVDLSGTGELFF. DNA of the CDR3: TGCAGCGTTGATCTCTCAGGCACCGGGGAGCTGTTTTTT. The chain links TRBV29-1 to TRBJ2-2; no firm D call. The germline gives CDR1 SQVTM, CDR2 ANQGSEA. The V gene lost 3 bases and the J gene lost 4 bases, with 9 bases spanning the gap. This CDR3 has 13 amino acids.

This rearrangement joins TRBV7-9 to TRBJ2-7, with D unclear. The length of the CDR3 is 11 residues. The V end was cut by 8 bases, the J end by 2 bases, with 7 bases between. Germline CDR1 SEHNR, CDR2 FQNEAQ (reference sequence). The CDR3 nucleotides read TGTGCCAGCGGCCCCCCCTACGAGCAGTACTTC. The encoded protein is CASGPPYEQYF.

The rearrangement uses TRBV5-6 and TRBJ2-5; TRBD2 agrees at 8 bases. The CDR3 totals 14 residues. The ends lost 1 base at V and 9 bases at J; junction bases unmatched: 8. Germline values: CDR1 SGHDT, CDR2 YYEEEE. DNA of the CDR3: TGTGCCAGCAGCTTGACTAGCGGACAAGGGGCCCAGTACTTC. Protein product: CASSLTSGQGAQYF.

The V call is TRBV5-5, the J call TRBJ1-2; 9 bases match TRBD1. Looked up from germline, CDR1 is SGHKS and CDR2 is YYEKEE (reference sequence). V trimming: 0 bases; J trimming: 4 bases; junction bases outside the gene matches: 7. CDR3 length: 16 residues. CDR3 residues: CASSLVLQGAIYGYTF. CDR3 bases: TGTGCCAGCAGCTTGGTTCTACAGGGGGCGATCTATGGCTACACCTTC.